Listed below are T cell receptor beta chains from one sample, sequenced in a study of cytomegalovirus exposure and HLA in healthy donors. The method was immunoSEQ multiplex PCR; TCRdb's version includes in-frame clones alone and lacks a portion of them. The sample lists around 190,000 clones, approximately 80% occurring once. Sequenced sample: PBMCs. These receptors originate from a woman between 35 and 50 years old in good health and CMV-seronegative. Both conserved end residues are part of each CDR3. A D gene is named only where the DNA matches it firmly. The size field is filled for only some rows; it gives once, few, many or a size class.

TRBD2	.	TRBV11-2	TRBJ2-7	TGTGCCAGCAGCTTGGGACTACTTACCTACGAGCAGTACTTC	CASSLGLLTYEQYF
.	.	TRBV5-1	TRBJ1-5	TGCGCCAGCAGCTTGGTTCCAGGGCGCCAGCCCCAGCATTTT	CASSLVPGRQPQHF
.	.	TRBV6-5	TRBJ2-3	TGTGCCAGCAGTTACTCGTTGGGACTGCGGGATACGCAGTATTTT	CASSYSLGLRDTQYF
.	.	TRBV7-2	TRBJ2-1	TGTGCCAGCAGCTTAGCGCTCCTAGCGAATGAGCAGTTCTTC	CASSLALLANEQFF
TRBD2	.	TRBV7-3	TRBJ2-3	TGTGCCAGCAGCTTAAAATCGACTAGCGGGAGAGATACGCAGTATTTT	CASSLKSTSGRDTQYF
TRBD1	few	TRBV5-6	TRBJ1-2	TGTGCCAGCAGCCCCCTGACAGGGGGCACCCCAGGGAGATATGGCTACACCTTC	CASSPLTGGTPGRYGYTF
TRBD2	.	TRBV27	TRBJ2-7	TGTGCCACCGGACTAGCGGGAGCAATTTTCTACGAGCAGTACTTC	CATGLAGAIFYEQYF
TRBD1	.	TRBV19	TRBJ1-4	TGTGCCAGTAGCGAGACAGGGACCAGCCTCGAAAAACTGTTTTTT	CASSETGTSLEKLFF
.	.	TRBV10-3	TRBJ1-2	TGTGCCATCACGAGGGAGCCCCTATATGGCTACACCTTC	CAITREPLYGYTF
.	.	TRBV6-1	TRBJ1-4	TGTGCCAGCAGTGAAGCCCCGAGTCGGGAAAAACTGTTTTTT	CASSEAPSREKLFF
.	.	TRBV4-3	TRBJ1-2	TGCGCCAGCAGCGTCGGGTCCAATAACTATGGCTACACCTTC	CASSVGSNNYGYTF
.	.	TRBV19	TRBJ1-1	TGTGCCAGTAGTATAACCGCAGCTCAGGGGATGGCTGAAGCTTTCTTT	CASSITAAQGMAEAFF
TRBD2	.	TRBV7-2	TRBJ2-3	TGTGCCAGCAGCTCGGGACTACTCCCCACTAGCACAGATACGCAGTATTTT	CASSSGLLPTSTDTQYF
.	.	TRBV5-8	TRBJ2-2	TGTGCCATGGGACTGCCACCCGGGGAGCTGTTTTTT	CAMGLPPGELFF
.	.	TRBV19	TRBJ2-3	TGTGCCACCGCTAAGGATACGCAGTATTTT	CATAKDTQYF
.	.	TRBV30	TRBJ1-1	TGTGCCTGGACGGGGGGGTCCTACACTGAAGCTTTCTTT	CAWTGGSYTEAFF
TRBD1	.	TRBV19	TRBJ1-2	TGTGCCAGTAGGGTAGAACCGGGACAGACCTATGGCTACACCTTC	CASRVEPGQTYGYTF
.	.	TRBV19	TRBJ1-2	TGTGCCAGTAGTATACAGGGCTTCACTGGCTACACCTTC	CASSIQGFTGYTF
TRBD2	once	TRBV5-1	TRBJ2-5	TGCGCCAGCAGCTTGCGACTAGCGAACCGTAGGGGCGAGACCCAGTACTTC	CASSLRLANRRGETQYF
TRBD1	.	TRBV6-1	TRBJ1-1	TGTGCCAGCAGTGAACAGGACAGGGTCATAGCTGAAGCTTTCTTT	CASSEQDRVIAEAFF
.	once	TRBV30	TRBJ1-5	TGTGCCTGCCAATGGGGGGATCAGCCCCAGCATTTT	CACQWGDQPQHF
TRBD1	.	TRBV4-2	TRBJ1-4	TGTGCCAGCAGCCCAGGACAGGTTTCTGGAACTAATGAAAAACTGTTTTTT	CASSPGQVSGTNEKLFF
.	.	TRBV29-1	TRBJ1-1	TGCAGCGGGGGCTCAGATGAAGCTTTCTTT	CSGGSDEAFF
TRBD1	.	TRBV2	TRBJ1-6	TGTGCCAGCATCCCCGGGACAGGGCCGAATTCACCCCTCCACTTT	CASIPGTGPNSPLHF
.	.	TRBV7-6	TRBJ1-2	TGTGCCAGCAGCCTCGGACATAACACGTATGGCTACACCTTC	CASSLGHNTYGYTF
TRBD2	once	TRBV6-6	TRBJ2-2	TGTGCCAGCAGTGGACTAGCGCCGACCGGGGAGCTGTTTTTT	CASSGLAPTGELFF
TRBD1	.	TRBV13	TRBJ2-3	TGTGCCAGCAGCGACGCCCAGGGGGAAGGTACGCAGTATTTT	CASSDAQGEGTQYF
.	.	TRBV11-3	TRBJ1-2	TGTGCCAGCAGCTTTTCTCAGGGAAGTGGCGGCTACACCTTC	CASSFSQGSGGYTF
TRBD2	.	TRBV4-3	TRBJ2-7	TGCGCCAGCAGCCGGGTGTACGGGAGGGCAATCTACGAGCAGTACTTC	CASSRVYGRAIYEQYF
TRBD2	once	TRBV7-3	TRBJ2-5	TGTGCCAGCAGCCCGAGGACTAGCAGCGCGGGGGGAACCCAGTACTTC	CASSPRTSSAGGTQYF
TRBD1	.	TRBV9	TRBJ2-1	TGTGCCAGCAGCTTTTCCGGGACAGGGGCCTACAATGAGCAGTTCTTC	CASSFSGTGAYNEQFF
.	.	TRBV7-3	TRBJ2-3	TGTGCCAGCAGCTCAGGAACATTTCTAGATACGCAGTATTTT	CASSSGTFLDTQYF
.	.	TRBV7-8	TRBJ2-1	TGTGCCAGCAGCTTAGCCCAGGGGGGGCAGTTCTTC	CASSLAQGGQFF
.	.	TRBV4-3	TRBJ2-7	TGCGCCAGCAGCCGCGGTAACGGGAGCTCCTACGAGCAGTACTTC	CASSRGNGSSYEQYF